The rows below give T cell receptor beta chains drawn from one sample of a study of OX40 agonist ivuxolimab in advanced cancers. Repertoires were generated with immunoSEQ multiplex PCR, while TCRdb's copy carries only in-frame clones and drops some. The sample lists about 12,000 clones, nearly 80% occurring once. Material: CD4+ or CD8+ T cells sorted from blood, obtained in a trial of the OX40 agonist ivuxolimab. The receptor source for this set is an adult with an advanced solid tumor such as melanoma, head and neck, liver or kidney cancer. Both conserved end residues are part of each CDR3. The D gene is left open where the match is weak. Some rows mark clone size as missing; the rest say once, few, many or name a class of expanded clone.

clone_size d_call j_call v_call cdr3_nt cdr3_aa
- TRBD1 TRBJ1-2 TRBV6-5 TGTGCCAGCAGGACAGGGGAAAGCTACACCTTC CASRTGESYTF
- - TRBJ2-7 TRBV27 TGTGCCAGCAAGACCGGGGGAGCCTACGAGCAGTACTTC CASKTGGAYEQYF
few - TRBJ1-4 TRBV30 TGTGCCTGGACGCTAGATGAAAAACTGTTTTTT CAWTLDEKLFF
- TRBD2 TRBJ2-5 TRBV5-1 TGCGCCAGCAGCTCAACCGGGACTAGCCTAGAGACCCAGTACTTC CASSSTGTSLETQYF
- - TRBJ2-7 TRBV23-1 TGCGCCAGCAGTCTAACCTCAGGGTCCTACGAGCAGTACTTC CASSLTSGSYEQYF
medium-sized - TRBJ1-5 TRBV6-1 TGTGCCACCCGTGTGGACCTTTATAGCAATCAGCCCCAGCATTTT CATRVDLYSNQPQHF
- TRBD1 TRBJ2-7 TRBV18 TGTGCCAGCTCACCCGGGACAGGCTACGAGCAGTACTTC CASSPGTGYEQYF
few TRBD1 TRBJ1-3 TRBV5-4 TGTGCCAGCAGCTTGGGGACAGGGCAAGGAAACACCATATATTTT CASSLGTGQGNTIYF
- - TRBJ1-5 TRBV18 TGTGCCAGCTCACCCTCGGGGGGGGCCCCTGGCAATCAGCCCCAGCATTTT CASSPSGGAPGNQPQHF
- - TRBJ2-2 TRBV19 TGTGCCAGCGGCGGCTCCGCATGGGGATACACCGGGGAGCTGTTTTTT CASGGSAWGYTGELFF
- TRBD2 TRBJ2-7 TRBV7-6 TGTGCCAGCAGCCCTAAAGGCGGGAGAGGTTACGAGCAGTACTTC CASSPKGGRGYEQYF
- TRBD2 TRBJ2-7 TRBV28 TGTGCCAGCAGTTTGTTGCGGGAGGGGGCCCACGAGCAGTACTTC CASSLLREGAHEQYF
- - TRBJ2-1 TRBV7-3 TGTGCCAGCAGCTATTTCAGCGGTAGCTCCTACAATGAGCAGTTCTTC CASSYFSGSSYNEQFF
- TRBD1 TRBJ2-7 TRBV19 TGTGCCAGTTCGGACAGGGGGCTGGAGCAGTACTTC CASSDRGLEQYF
- - TRBJ1-2 TRBV7-9 TGTGCCAGCAGCCCCCCGGGGGTAAGGAACTATGGCTACACCTTC CASSPPGVRNYGYTF
few TRBD2 TRBJ2-2 TRBV14 TGTGCCAGCAGCCACCCCGGGGGACTAGCGGGAGGTACCGGGGAGCTGTTTTTT CASSHPGGLAGGTGELFF
- - TRBJ1-2 TRBV19 TGTGCCAGTAAGGGTGCAGGCTACACCTTC CASKGAGYTF
few TRBD1 TRBJ2-7 TRBV29-1 TGCAGCGTTGAATCGGGGACAGGGCTATACGAGCAGTACTTC CSVESGTGLYEQYF
once - TRBJ2-2 TRBV10-1 TGCGCCAGCAGTGAGGCGGGCCATAGTCCGAACACCGGGGAGCTGTTTTTT CASSEAGHSPNTGELFF
- TRBD1 TRBJ2-1 TRBV28 TGTGCCAGTGAAGGACAGGGGTGGAATGAGCAGTTCTTC CASEGQGWNEQFF
large TRBD1 TRBJ2-2 TRBV4-1 TGCGCCAGCAAAGACAGGGTGGGTGAGACCGGGGAGCTGTTTTTT CASKDRVGETGELFF
- TRBD1 TRBJ2-7 TRBV7-3 TGTGCCAGCAGCTTAAACGTTGGGGACAGCTACGAGCAGTACTTC CASSLNVGDSYEQYF
- - TRBJ1-5 TRBV7-6 TGTGCCAGCAGCTCCGGACACCCCAATCAGCCCCAGCATTTT CASSSGHPNQPQHF
medium-sized - TRBJ2-7 TRBV5-4 TGTGCCAGCAGCTCGGACAGAGGGCAGTACTTC CASSSDRGQYF
- TRBD2 TRBJ2-1 TRBV6-6 TGTGCCAGCGGGGCGGGAGGGCTCAATGAGCAGTTCTTC CASGAGGLNEQFF
- - TRBJ2-3 TRBV27 TGTGCCAGCAGTTTATCTCCCTCTACCCGATCGCAGTATTTT CASSLSPSTRSQYF
- - TRBJ2-5 TRBV5-4 TGTGCCAGCAGCTTTGATCTTGGTGGGGAGACCCAGTACTTC CASSFDLGGETQYF
- TRBD1 TRBJ2-7 TRBV13 TGTGCCAGCAGCTTATGGACAGGGGGCGCCGAGCAGTACTTC CASSLWTGGAEQYF
- - TRBJ2-5 TRBV19 TGTGCCAGTAGTTATCAACCAGGGGCCGGAGAAGAGACCCAGTACTTC CASSYQPGAGEETQYF
once - TRBJ1-2 TRBV6-5 TGTGCCAGCAGTTACTCGAGGACAGTTAACTATGGCTACACCTTC CASSYSRTVNYGYTF
- - TRBJ1-3 TRBV4-1 TGCGCCAGCAGCCAAGATTCATTCGGAAACACCATATATTTT CASSQDSFGNTIYF
large TRBD2 TRBJ2-7 TRBV5-1 TGCGCCAGCAGCTTAATAGCGGGGGACCCGTACTTC CASSLIAGDPYF
once - TRBJ2-1 TRBV5-1 TGCGCCAGCAGCTTGGAAGGGGGGAGGAATGAGCAGTTCTTC CASSLEGGRNEQFF
- - TRBJ2-1 TRBV11-2 TGTGCCAGCAGCTCAAATGAGAATGAGCAGTTCTTC CASSSNENEQFF
- - TRBJ1-1 TRBV11-2 TGTGCCAGCCTACACCCCGGGACGGTAGAAGCTTTCTTT CASLHPGTVEAFF
once TRBD1 TRBJ1-1 TRBV7-3 TGTGCCAGCAGCTCCAGGGGGCAGGACACTGAAGCTTTCTTT CASSSRGQDTEAFF
medium-sized - TRBJ2-6 TRBV7-8 TGTGCCAGCAACCGGGGACAACTCTCTGGGGCCAACGTCCTGACTTTC CASNRGQLSGANVLTF